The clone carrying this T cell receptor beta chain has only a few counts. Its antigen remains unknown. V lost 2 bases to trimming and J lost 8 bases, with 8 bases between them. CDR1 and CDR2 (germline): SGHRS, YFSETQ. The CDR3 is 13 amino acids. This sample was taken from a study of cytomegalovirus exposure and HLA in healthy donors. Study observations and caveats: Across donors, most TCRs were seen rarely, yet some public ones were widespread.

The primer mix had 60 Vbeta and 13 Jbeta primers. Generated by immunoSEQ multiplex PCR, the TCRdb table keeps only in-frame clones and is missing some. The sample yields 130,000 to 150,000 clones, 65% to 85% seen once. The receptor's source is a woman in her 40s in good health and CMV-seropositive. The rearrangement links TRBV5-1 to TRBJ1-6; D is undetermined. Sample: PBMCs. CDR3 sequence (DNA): TGCGCCAGCAGCTTCTCAGCGGATTCACCCCTCCACTTT. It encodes CASSFSADSPLHF.